Listed below are T cell receptor beta chains from one sample, sequenced in a study of blood T cells in healthy people across ages. From the 5' RACE reads, TCRdb called clonotypes with MiXCR, one entry per CDR3 protein. This table has about 970,000 distinct CDR3 sequences, approximately 50% appearing once. The sample taken for sequencing was blood. Receptors were obtained from an older woman in good health. The CDR3 runs from the conserved cysteine through the conserved F or W. The D gene is left open where the match is weak. Rows give clone size only sometimes, using once, few, many, or a class for an expanded clone.

.	TRBV10-3	few	TRBJ1-6	CAISDDPYSPLHF	TGTGCCATCAGTGATGACCCATATTCACCCCTCCACTTT
.	TRBV20-1	.	TRBJ2-5	CSAPSGRTQETQYF	TGCAGTGCCCCGTCGGGGCGTACCCAAGAGACCCAGTACTTC
TRBD1	TRBV5-1	.	TRBJ2-7	CASTFTGAASYEQYF	TGCGCCAGCACCTTTACAGGGGCCGCCTCCTACGAGCAGTACTTC
.	TRBV7-3	few	TRBJ2-7	CASSLGFRGDGYEQYF	TGTGCCAGCAGCTTAGGTTTTCGTGGGGACGGCTACGAGCAGTACTTC
.	TRBV12-3/TRBV12-4	.	TRBJ2-1	CAILPDGLSSYNEQFF	TGTGCCATCCTTCCGGACGGGCTCAGCTCCTACAATGAGCAGTTCTTC
.	TRBV2	few	TRBJ2-7	CASSDSLGEQYF	TGTGCCAGCTCTGATTCCCTGGGCGAGCAGTACTTC
.	TRBV3-1	.	TRBJ2-6	CASSCVRGGANVLTF	TGTGCCAGCAGCTGCGTTCGAGGTGGGGCCAACGTCCTGACTTTC
.	TRBV2	.	TRBJ2-2	CASSQGNKAGELFF	TGTGCCAGCAGCCAGGGAAATAAGGCCGGGGAGCTGTTTTTT
.	TRBV5-1	.	TRBJ2-7	CASSLQVSTYEQYF	TGCGCCAGCAGCTTACAGGTATCCACCTACGAGCAGTACTTC
TRBD1	TRBV7-2	.	TRBJ2-3	CASSADRGMSGDTQYF	TGTGCCAGCAGCGCAGACAGGGGTATGAGCGGAGATACGCAGTATTTT
TRBD2	TRBV20-1	many	TRBJ2-1	CSAAGTSSEQFF	TGCAGTGCCGCGGGGACTAGCTCTGAGCAGTTCTTC
.	TRBV6-1	once	TRBJ2-7	CASTAPLPPYEQYF	TGTGCCAGCACGGCACCCCTGCCTCCCTACGAGCAGTACTTC
.	TRBV7-9	.	TRBJ2-7	CGTSRGSSYNEQYF	TGTGGCACCTCGAGGGGGAGCTCCTACAATGAGCAGTACTTC
TRBD2	TRBV6-1	.	TRBJ2-2	CASSEGAGDPTGELFF	TGTGCCAGCAGTGAAGGGGCGGGAGACCCCACCGGGGAGCTGTTTTTT
TRBD1	TRBV11-2	.	TRBJ2-7	CASSGTGRPYEQYF	TGTGCCAGCAGCGGGACAGGGCGCCCCTACGAGCAGTACTTC
.	TRBV3-1	.	TRBJ2-7	CASSEPGLGVYEQYF	TGTGCCAGCAGCGAACCGGGACTGGGAGTTTACGAGCAGTACTTC
.	TRBV15	few	TRBJ2-1	CATSSTSLPANNEQFF	TGTGCCACCAGCAGCACGTCCCTGCCTGCAAACAATGAGCAGTTCTTC
.	TRBV28	.	TRBJ2-2	CASSLLTGVTGELFF	TGTGCCAGCAGTCTCCTCACGGGAGTCACCGGGGAGCTGTTTTTT
.	TRBV11-2	.	TRBJ2-1	CASSPRAGARHEQFF	TGTGCCAGCAGCCCGAGGGCGGGGGCGCGACATGAGCAGTTCTTC
.	TRBV7-9	.	TRBJ1-5	CASSSGQFSNQPQHF	TGTGCCAGCAGCTCCGGACAGTTTAGCAATCAGCCCCAGCATTTT
.	TRBV20-1	many	TRBJ2-7	CSAMWGAREQYF	TGCAGTGCTATGTGGGGGGCACGGGAGCAGTACTTC
TRBD2	TRBV12-3/TRBV12-4	.	TRBJ2-5	CASSPSQIQREGETQYF	TGTGCCAGCAGTCCCTCTCAAATCCAGCGGGAGGGGGAGACCCAGTACTTC